This record concerns one T cell receptor beta chain sequence. Methods used by the authors: Counts of nucleated cells, estimated from reference gene primer amplification, were obtained. The data were produced by immunoSEQ multiplex PCR, yet TCRdb's version contains in-frame clones alone and is incomplete. Clone size and the V and J calls come from that table; the DNA yielded D and trimming. The data show approximately 670,000 clones, with 85% to 90% seen just once and roughly 0.25% held by the top ten. Germline values: CDR1 LNHDA, CDR2 SQIVND (reference sequence). CDR3 size: 13 residues. Trimming pared 5 bases from V and 5 bases from J, leaving 12 bases between. These data originate in a study of blood T cell repertoires in COVID-19. Background on the study: Whether acute or convalescent, the COVID-19 samples came from the United States, Italy and Spain. Sample material is recorded as cDNA or gDNA derived from T cells, B-cell-depleted T cells, or PBMCs.

The origin of this receptor is a woman aged 18-29 years with acute or convalescent COVID-19. The chain combines TRBV19 with TRBJ2-5; possibly TRBD2 for D (6 bases). The sample consisted of peripheral blood. The CDR3: CASSPRAGETQYF. The CDR3 nucleotides read TGTGCCAGTAGTCCCCGGGCGGGGGAGACCCAGTACTTC.